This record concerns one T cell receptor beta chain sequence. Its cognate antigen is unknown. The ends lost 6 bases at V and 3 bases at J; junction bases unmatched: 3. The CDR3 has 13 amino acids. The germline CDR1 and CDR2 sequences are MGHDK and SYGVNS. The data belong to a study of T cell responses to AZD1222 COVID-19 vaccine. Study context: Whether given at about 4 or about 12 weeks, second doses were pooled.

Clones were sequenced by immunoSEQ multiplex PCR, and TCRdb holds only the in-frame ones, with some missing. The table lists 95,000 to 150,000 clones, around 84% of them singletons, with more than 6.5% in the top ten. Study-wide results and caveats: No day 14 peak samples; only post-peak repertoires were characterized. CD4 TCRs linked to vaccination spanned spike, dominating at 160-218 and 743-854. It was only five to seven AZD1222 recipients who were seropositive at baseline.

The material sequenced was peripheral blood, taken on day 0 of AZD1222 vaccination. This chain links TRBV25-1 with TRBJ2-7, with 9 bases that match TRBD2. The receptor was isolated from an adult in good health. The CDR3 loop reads CASRTSGNYEQYF. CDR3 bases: TGTGCCAGCAGGACTAGCGGCAACTACGAGCAGTACTTC.